Listed below are T cell receptor beta chains from one sample, sequenced in a study of vaccination and CD4 T cells after COVID-19. These receptors have no known antigen. TCRdb redid the calling of the PCR reads with MiXCR, one entry per CDR3 protein. The table includes some 10,000 distinct CDR3 sequences, more than 35% detected once. Sample: CD4+ T cells from blood, cultured in vitro. These receptors all come from a human donor in good health. Each CDR3 is given with its conserved first and last residue. A D gene is named only where the DNA matches it firmly. The listing skips clone size in some rows; elsewhere it reads once, few, many or a size class.

V gene,D gene,clone size,J gene,CDR3 protein,CDR3 DNA
TRBV7-9,TRBD1,-,TRBJ2-5,CASSPGTGETQYF,TGTGCCAGCAGTCCGGGGACAGGAGAGACCCAGTACTTC
TRBV5-1,TRBD2,-,TRBJ2-7,CASSAGLADVGYEQYF,TGCGCCAGCAGCGCCGGACTAGCGGACGTCGGTTACGAGCAGTACTTC
TRBV4-2,-,-,TRBJ2-7,CASSSRDTNSYEQYF,TGTGCCAGCAGCAGCCGGGATACAAACTCCTACGAGCAGTACTTC
TRBV12-3/TRBV12-4,-,-,TRBJ1-1,CASSPMGGVSTEAFF,TGTGCCAGCAGTCCCATGGGGGGGGTGAGCACTGAAGCTTTCTTT
TRBV20-1,TRBD1,-,TRBJ2-7,CSARPPGQPSYEQYF,TGCAGTGCTAGGCCCCCGGGACAGCCTTCCTACGAGCAGTACTTC
TRBV20-1,-,-,TRBJ2-2,CSASHTGTGELFF,TGCAGTGCTAGTCACACGGGCACCGGGGAGCTGTTTTTT
TRBV20-1,-,few,TRBJ2-5,CSARGVGDSSQETQYF,TGCAGTGCTAGAGGAGTGGGAGATTCTTCCCAAGAGACCCAGTACTTC
TRBV7-3,-,-,TRBJ2-7,CASSLALGAEQYF,TGTGCCAGCAGCTTAGCACTGGGGGCCGAGCAGTACTTC
TRBV2,-,few,TRBJ1-1,CASRLEPNTEAFF,TGTGCCAGCCGTTTAGAACCGAACACTGAAGCTTTCTTT
TRBV19,-,-,TRBJ1-5,CASSTGQIQPQHF,TGTGCCAGTAGCACCGGACAGATTCAGCCCCAGCATTTT
TRBV20-1,-,-,TRBJ1-6,CSVIFAGGSYNSPLHF,TGCAGTGTTATCTTCGCGGGGGGCTCCTATAATTCACCCCTCCACTTT
TRBV6-1,-,-,TRBJ2-2,CASSQIPGELFF,TGTGCCAGCAGTCAAATCCCCGGGGAGCTGTTTTTT
TRBV19,TRBD2,-,TRBJ2-7,CASSLGLAGLLGEQYF,TGTGCCAGTAGTCTGGGACTAGCGGGCCTGTTGGGGGAGCAGTACTTC
TRBV20-1,-,-,TRBJ1-1,CSASYQGSTEAFF,TGCAGTGCTAGTTACCAGGGAAGCACTGAAGCTTTCTTT
TRBV6-5,-,few,TRBJ1-1,CASSYGAGVSTEAFF,TGTGCCAGCAGTTACGGGGCAGGGGTGAGCACTGAAGCTTTCTTT
TRBV30,-,-,TRBJ2-7,CAWSTGRYEQYF,TGTGCCTGGAGTACCGGGCGCTACGAGCAGTACTTC
TRBV7-9,-,-,TRBJ2-6,CASSPTTETYSGANVLTF,TGTGCCAGCAGCCCGACGACAGAAACCTACTCTGGGGCCAACGTCCTGACTTTC
TRBV4-2,TRBD2,-,TRBJ2-1,CASSQDPTSGTYNEQFF,TGTGCCAGCAGCCAAGATCCCACTAGCGGTACCTACAATGAGCAGTTCTTC
TRBV29-1,TRBD1,-,TRBJ2-3,CSVVRGTGSTDTQYF,TGCAGCGTCGTCCGTGGGACAGGGTCCACAGATACGCAGTATTTT
TRBV30,TRBD1,few,TRBJ1-1,CAWSGTGNTEAFF,TGTGCCTGGAGTGGGACAGGGAACACTGAAGCTTTCTTT
TRBV7-6,TRBD2,-,TRBJ2-2,CASSPRTSGNTGELFF,TGTGCCAGCAGCCCCCGGACTAGCGGTAACACCGGGGAGCTGTTTTTT
TRBV20-1,-,-,TRBJ1-6,CSATTGGNSPLHF,TGCAGTGCTACGACAGGTGGCAATTCACCCCTCCACTTT
TRBV6-1,TRBD1,-,TRBJ1-3,CASSPTGTGDTIYF,TGTGCCAGCAGTCCGACAGGGACCGGTGACACCATATATTTT
TRBV6-1,-,-,TRBJ2-7,CASREAGGGHEQYF,TGTGCCAGCCGTGAAGCAGGGGGAGGCCACGAGCAGTACTTC
TRBV2,-,-,TRBJ1-1,CASRVQMNTEAFF,TGTGCCAGCAGGGTACAGATGAACACTGAAGCTTTCTTT
TRBV7-9,TRBD1,-,TRBJ1-3,CASSAGQGFGSGNTIYF,TGTGCCAGCAGCGCGGGACAGGGCTTTGGATCTGGAAACACCATATATTTT
TRBV5-4,-,-,TRBJ2-3,CASSLAAAASTDTQYF,TGTGCCAGCAGCTTGGCCGCAGCGGCAAGCACAGATACGCAGTATTTT
TRBV7-2,-,few,TRBJ2-2,CASSLIGGSIGELFF,TGTGCCAGCAGCTTAATAGGGGGTAGCATCGGGGAGCTGTTTTTT
TRBV7-3,-,few,TRBJ2-5,CASSLTGGQGFRETQYF,TGTGCCAGCAGCTTAACTGGTGGGCAGGGTTTTAGGGAGACCCAGTACTTC
TRBV24-1,-,few,TRBJ2-5,CATSDPDRYGETQYF,TGTGCCACCAGTGACCCTGACAGGTATGGAGAGACCCAGTACTTC
TRBV12-3/TRBV12-4,-,-,TRBJ1-2,CASSQLQGYYGYTF,TGTGCCAGCAGCCAACTACAGGGATACTATGGCTACACCTTC
TRBV6-5,TRBD1,few,TRBJ1-3,CASSSPGTGSGNTIYF,TGTGCCAGCAGTTCTCCCGGGACAGGGTCTGGAAACACCATATATTTT
TRBV7-2,-,-,TRBJ1-2,CASSHARDSSGYTF,TGTGCCAGCAGTCACGCCCGCGACTCGAGTGGCTACACCTTC
TRBV6-2/TRBV6-3,-,few,TRBJ2-1,CASSYSSLAQFF,TGTGCCAGCAGTTACTCCTCGCTAGCGCAGTTCTTC
TRBV20-1,TRBD1,-,TRBJ1-6,CSARQTGSGNSPLHF,TGCAGTGCGCGACAGACAGGGTCGGGCAATTCACCCCTCCACTTT
TRBV6-5,-,few,TRBJ2-5,CASSYSSGAPQETQYF,TGTGCCAGCAGTTACTCGTCAGGGGCACCCCAAGAGACCCAGTACTTC
TRBV28,-,few,TRBJ2-5,CASSLIAVETQYF,TGTGCCAGCAGTTTAATAGCGGTCGAGACCCAGTACTTC
TRBV28,TRBD2,-,TRBJ2-3,CASSWGLAGGGGTDTQYF,TGTGCCAGCAGTTGGGGACTAGCGGGAGGGGGGGGCACAGATACGCAGTATTTT
TRBV20-1,-,few,TRBJ1-5,CSARRSGNQPQHF,TGCAGTGCTAGACGGTCAGGCAATCAGCCCCAGCATTTT
TRBV19,-,-,TRBJ2-1,CASSMWVSDEQFF,TGTGCCAGTAGTATGTGGGTATCGGATGAGCAGTTCTTC
TRBV29-1,TRBD2,-,TRBJ2-2,CSVDTSGSAAGELFF,TGCAGCGTTGACACTAGCGGGAGTGCGGCCGGGGAGCTGTTTTTT
TRBV12-3/TRBV12-4,-,few,TRBJ1-2,CASSSTANYGYTF,TGTGCCAGCAGTTCGACGGCCAACTATGGCTACACCTTC
TRBV28,-,-,TRBJ1-2,CASSLRLYGYTF,TGTGCCAGCAGTTTAAGACTCTATGGCTACACCTTC
TRBV11-2,-,once,TRBJ2-3,CASSLGRGDTQYF,TGTGCCAGCAGCTTAGGCCGAGGGGATACGCAGTATTTT
TRBV19,-,-,TRBJ2-6,CASSMVNSGANVLTF,TGTGCCAGTAGTATGGTGAACTCTGGGGCCAACGTCCTGACTTTC
TRBV4-3,TRBD2,-,TRBJ2-2,CASSQGLGAGENTGELFF,TGCGCCAGCAGCCAAGGGCTAGGGGCGGGAGAAAACACCGGGGAGCTGTTTTTT
TRBV6-5,-,few,TRBJ2-7,CASSYTQGAAGYEQYF,TGTGCCAGCAGTTACACCCAAGGGGCGGCCGGATACGAGCAGTACTTC
TRBV7-6,-,-,TRBJ1-3,CASRGFGGNTIYF,TGTGCCAGCAGGGGATTCGGGGGAAACACCATATATTTT
TRBV21-1,-,-,TRBJ2-7,CASTLQRSYEQYF,TGTGCCAGCACCTTACAACGCTCCTACGAGCAGTACTTC
TRBV20-1,TRBD2,few,TRBJ2-1,CSARDWGGSNNEQFF,TGCAGTGCTAGAGATTGGGGCGGGAGCAACAATGAGCAGTTCTTC
TRBV5-8,-,-,TRBJ2-7,CASRGGAYEQYF,TGTGCCAGCAGGGGCGGGGCCTACGAGCAGTACTTC
TRBV20-1,TRBD2,-,TRBJ2-1,CSASIVTWTSGSNEQFF,TGCAGTGCTAGTATAGTTACCTGGACTAGCGGGAGCAATGAGCAGTTCTTC
TRBV19,-,-,TRBJ2-3,CASSIDGGISTDTQYF,TGTGCCAGTAGTATAGACGGCGGGATAAGCACAGATACGCAGTATTTT
TRBV7-9,-,-,TRBJ2-7,CASSFLGQGGGYEQYF,TGTGCCAGCAGCTTCCTGGGGCAGGGTGGAGGCTACGAGCAGTACTTC
TRBV6-5,-,-,TRBJ2-7,CASSYSGGQNYEQYF,TGTGCCAGCAGTTACTCGGGGGGGCAGAACTACGAGCAGTACTTC
TRBV12-3/TRBV12-4,-,-,TRBJ1-2,CASSLRTDNYGYTF,TGTGCCAGCAGCCTCAGGACGGATAACTATGGCTACACCTTC
TRBV10-3,-,-,TRBJ2-3,CAIRATDTQYF,TGTGCCATCAGAGCAACAGATACGCAGTATTTT
TRBV20-1,TRBD2,few,TRBJ2-3,CSARSLAGGRSVTDTQYF,TGCAGTGCTAGATCTTTAGCGGGAGGGAGGAGTGTAACAGATACGCAGTATTTT
TRBV24-1,-,-,TRBJ2-5,CATSDVTGRETQYF,TGTGCCACCAGTGACGTAACAGGGAGAGAGACCCAGTACTTC